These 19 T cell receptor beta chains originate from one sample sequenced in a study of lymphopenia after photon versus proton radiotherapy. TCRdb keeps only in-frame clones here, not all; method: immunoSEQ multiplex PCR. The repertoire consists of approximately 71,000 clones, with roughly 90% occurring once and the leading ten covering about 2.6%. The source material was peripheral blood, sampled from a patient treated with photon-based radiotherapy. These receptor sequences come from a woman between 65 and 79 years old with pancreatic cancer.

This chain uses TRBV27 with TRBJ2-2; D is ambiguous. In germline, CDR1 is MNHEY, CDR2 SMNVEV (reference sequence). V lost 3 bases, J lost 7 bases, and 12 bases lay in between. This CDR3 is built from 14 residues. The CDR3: CASSFYKYSGELFF. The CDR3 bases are TGTGCCAGCAGTTTTTACAAGTACAGCGGGGAGCTGTTTTTT.

The CDR3 region is CASSARGRDEKLFF. DNA for the CDR3: TGTGCCAGCAGTGCCAGGGGGCGAGATGAAAAACTGTTTTTT. The chain links TRBV6-1 to TRBJ1-4; 8 bases match TRBD1. From germline, CDR1 is MNHNS and CDR2 SASEGT. This CDR3 comprises 14 residues. V lost 4 bases, J lost 6 bases, and 4 bases stayed unmatched.

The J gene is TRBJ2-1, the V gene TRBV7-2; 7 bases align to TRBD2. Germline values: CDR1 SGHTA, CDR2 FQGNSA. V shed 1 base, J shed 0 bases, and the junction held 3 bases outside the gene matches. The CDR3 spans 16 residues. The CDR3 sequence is CASSLDIAGSYNEQFF. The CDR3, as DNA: TGTGCCAGCAGCTTAGATATAGCGGGCTCCTACAATGAGCAGTTCTTC.

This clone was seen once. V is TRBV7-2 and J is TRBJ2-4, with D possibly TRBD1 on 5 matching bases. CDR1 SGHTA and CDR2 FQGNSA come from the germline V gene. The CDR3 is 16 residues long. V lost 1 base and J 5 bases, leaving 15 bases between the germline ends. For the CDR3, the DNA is TGTGCCAGCAGCTTAGGACTTGGTCAGGGCCAAAACATTCAGTACTTC. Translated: CASSLGLGQGQNIQYF.

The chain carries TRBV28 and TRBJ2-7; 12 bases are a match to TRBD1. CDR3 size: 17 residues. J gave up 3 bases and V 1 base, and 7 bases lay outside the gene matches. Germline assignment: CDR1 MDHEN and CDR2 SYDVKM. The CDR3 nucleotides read TGTGCCAGCAGTTTATTGGGGACAGGGGGCCGGGACTACGAGCAGTACTTC. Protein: CASSLLGTGGRDYEQYF.

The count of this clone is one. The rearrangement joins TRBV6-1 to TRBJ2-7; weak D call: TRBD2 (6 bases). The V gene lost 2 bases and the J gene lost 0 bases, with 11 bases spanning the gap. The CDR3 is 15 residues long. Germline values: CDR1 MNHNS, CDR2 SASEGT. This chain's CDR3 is CASSESYGSSYEQYF. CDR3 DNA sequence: TGTGCCAGCAGTGAATCGTACGGGAGCTCCTACGAGCAGTACTTC.

CDR3 bases: TGTGCCAGCAGCCGCGGACAGGCAGCAGATACGCAGTATTTT. As protein: CASSRGQAADTQYF. The chain has TRBV7-9 and TRBJ2-3; TRBD1 agrees at 7 bases. Germline V gene data show CDR1 as SEHNR and CDR2 as FQNEAQ (reference sequence). V lost 5 bases and J lost 4; bases outside the gene matches: 6. The CDR3 contains 14 residues.

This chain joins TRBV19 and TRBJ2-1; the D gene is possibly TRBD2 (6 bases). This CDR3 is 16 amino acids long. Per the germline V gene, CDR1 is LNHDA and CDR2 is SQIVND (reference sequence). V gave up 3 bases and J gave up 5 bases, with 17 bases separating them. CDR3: CASSMGGAPLHNEQFF. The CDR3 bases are TGTGCCAGTAGTATGGGCGGGGCCCCATTACACAATGAGCAGTTCTTC. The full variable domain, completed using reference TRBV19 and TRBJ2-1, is DGGITQSPKYLFRKEGQNVTLSCEQNLNHDAMYWYRQDPGQGLRLIYYSQIVNDFQKGDIAEGYSVSREKKESFPLTVTSAQKNPTAFYLCASSMGGAPLHNEQFFGPGTRLTVL.

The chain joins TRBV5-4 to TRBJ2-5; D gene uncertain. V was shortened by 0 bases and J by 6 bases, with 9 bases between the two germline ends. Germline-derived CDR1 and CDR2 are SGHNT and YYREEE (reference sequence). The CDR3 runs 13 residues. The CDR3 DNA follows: TGTGCCAGCAGCTTGGTGGAGAGACAGACCCAGTACTTC. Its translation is CASSLVERQTQYF.

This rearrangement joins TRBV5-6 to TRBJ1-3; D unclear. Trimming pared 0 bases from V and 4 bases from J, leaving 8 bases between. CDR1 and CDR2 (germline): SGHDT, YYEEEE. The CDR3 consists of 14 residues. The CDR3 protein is CASSLVGGGNTIYF. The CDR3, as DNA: TGTGCCAGCAGCTTGGTGGGTGGCGGAAACACCATATATTTT.

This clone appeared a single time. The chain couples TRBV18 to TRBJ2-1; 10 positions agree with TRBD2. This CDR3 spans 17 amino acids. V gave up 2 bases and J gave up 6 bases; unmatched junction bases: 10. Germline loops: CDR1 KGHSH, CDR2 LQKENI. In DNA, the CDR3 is TGTGCCAGCTCACCAAAACCGTTGTCTAGCGGGGGCAATGAGCAGTTCTTC. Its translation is CASSPKPLSSGGNEQFF. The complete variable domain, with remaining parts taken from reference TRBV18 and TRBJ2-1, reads NAGVMQNPRHLVRRRGQEARLRCSPMKGHSHVYWYRQLPEEGLKFMVYLQKENIIDESGMPKERFSAEFPKEGPSILRIQQVVRGDSAAYFCASSPKPLSSGGNEQFFGPGTRLTVL.

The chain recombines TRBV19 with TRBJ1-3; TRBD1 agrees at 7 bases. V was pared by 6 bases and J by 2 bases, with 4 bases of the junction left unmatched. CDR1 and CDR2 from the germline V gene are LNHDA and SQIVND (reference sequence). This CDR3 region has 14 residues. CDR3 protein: CASRTTGTGNTIYF. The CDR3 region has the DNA TGTGCCAGTAGGACGACAGGGACTGGAAACACCATATATTTT.

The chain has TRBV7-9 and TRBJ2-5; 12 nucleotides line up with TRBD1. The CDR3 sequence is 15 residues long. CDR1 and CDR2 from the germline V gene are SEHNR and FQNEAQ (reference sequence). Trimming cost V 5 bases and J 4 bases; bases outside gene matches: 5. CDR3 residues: CASSRGTGGRETQYF. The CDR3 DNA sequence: TGTGCCAGCAGCAGGGGGACAGGGGGCAGAGAGACCCAGTACTTC.

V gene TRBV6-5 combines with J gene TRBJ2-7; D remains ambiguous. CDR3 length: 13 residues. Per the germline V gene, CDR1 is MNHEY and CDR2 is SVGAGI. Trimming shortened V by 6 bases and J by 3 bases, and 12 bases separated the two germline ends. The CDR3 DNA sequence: TGTGCCAGCAGGAGGTTTCCCAACTACGAGCAGTACTTC. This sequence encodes CASRRFPNYEQYF.

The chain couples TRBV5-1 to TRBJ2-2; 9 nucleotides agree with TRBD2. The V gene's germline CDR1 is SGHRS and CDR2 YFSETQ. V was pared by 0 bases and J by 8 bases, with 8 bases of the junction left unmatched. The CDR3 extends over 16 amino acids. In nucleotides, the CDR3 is TGCGCCAGCAGCTTGGCAGCGGGAGGAATGGCAGGGGAGCTGTTTTTT. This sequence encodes CASSLAAGGMAGELFF.

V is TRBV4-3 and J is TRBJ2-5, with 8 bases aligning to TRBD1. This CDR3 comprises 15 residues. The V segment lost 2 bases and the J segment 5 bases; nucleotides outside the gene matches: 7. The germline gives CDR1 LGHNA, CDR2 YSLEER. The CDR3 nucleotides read TGCGCCAGCAGCCAATACGGACAGGGTTTGGAGACCCAGTACTTC. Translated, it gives CASSQYGQGLETQYF.

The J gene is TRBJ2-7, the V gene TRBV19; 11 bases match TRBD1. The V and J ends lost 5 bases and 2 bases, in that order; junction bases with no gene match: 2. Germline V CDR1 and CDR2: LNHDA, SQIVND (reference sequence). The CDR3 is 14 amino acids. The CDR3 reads CASSSGQGAYEQYF. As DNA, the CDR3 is TGTGCCAGTAGTTCGGGACAGGGGGCCTACGAGCAGTACTTC. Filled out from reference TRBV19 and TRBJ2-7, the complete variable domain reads DGGITQSPKYLFRKEGQNVTLSCEQNLNHDAMYWYRQDPGQGLRLIYYSQIVNDFQKGDIAEGYSVSREKKESFPLTVTSAQKNPTAFYLCASSSGQGAYEQYFGPGTRLTVT.

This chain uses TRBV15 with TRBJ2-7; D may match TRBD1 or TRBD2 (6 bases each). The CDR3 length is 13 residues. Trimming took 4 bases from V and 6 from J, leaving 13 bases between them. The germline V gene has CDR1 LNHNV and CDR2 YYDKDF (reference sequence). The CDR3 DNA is TGTGCCACCAGCAAACTTGAGGGGGGCGAGCAGTACTTC. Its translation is CATSKLEGGEQYF. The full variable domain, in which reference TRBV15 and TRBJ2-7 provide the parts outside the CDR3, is DAMVIQNPRYQVTQFGKPVTLSCSQTLNHNVMYWYQQKSSQAPKLLFHYYDKDFNNEADTPDNFQSRRPNTSFCFLDIRSPGLGDTAMYLCATSKLEGGEQYFGPGTRLTVT.

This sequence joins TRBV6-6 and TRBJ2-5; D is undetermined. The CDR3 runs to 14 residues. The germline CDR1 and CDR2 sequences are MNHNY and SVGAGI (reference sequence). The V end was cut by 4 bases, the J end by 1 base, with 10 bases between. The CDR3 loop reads CASSSRRVQETQYF. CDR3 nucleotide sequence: TGTGCCAGCAGTTCCCGACGGGTCCAAGAGACCCAGTACTTC.